The 16 T cell receptor beta chains listed next were all sequenced from one sample in a study of cytomegalovirus exposure and HLA in healthy donors. Researchers ran the PCR with 60 Vbeta and 13 Jbeta primers. Using immunoSEQ multiplex PCR, the repertoire was profiled, and TCRdb retains in-frame clones only, with some absent. The data hold 200,000 to 250,000 clones, with 82% observed a single time. The source material was PBMCs. Every receptor here comes from a woman in her 40s in good health and CMV-seronegative.

The rearrangement uses TRBV4-1 and TRBJ1-5; D is possibly TRBD1 (6 bases). Germline V CDR1 and CDR2: MGHRA, YSYEKL. V lost 4 bases and J 4 bases, leaving 14 bases between the germline ends. CDR3 length: 15 residues. CDR3 DNA: TGCGCCAGCAGCCGTACAGGGAACCAGAATCAGCCCCAGCATTTT. It yields the protein CASSRTGNQNQPQHF.

The chain is built from TRBV7-8 and TRBJ1-1, with 8 bases identical to TRBD1. Germline V lookup: CDR1 SGHVS, CDR2 FQNEAQ. V was pared by 3 bases and J by 4 bases, with 4 bases of the junction left unmatched. This CDR3 has 14 residues. CDR3: CASSFGQGATEAFF. The CDR3 DNA sequence: TGTGCCAGCAGCTTCGGACAGGGAGCCACTGAAGCTTTCTTT.

The J gene is TRBJ2-7, the V gene TRBV11-1, with a tentative D call TRBD2 (6 bases). This CDR3 spans 15 amino acids. Trimming cost V 3 bases and J 0 bases, with 12 bases left between them. Germline assignment: CDR1 SGHAT and CDR2 FQDESV (reference sequence). CDR3 nucleotide sequence: TGTGCCAGCAGCTTTGGGAGTAGCGGCTCCTACGAGCAGTACTTC. It is translated as CASSFGSSGSYEQYF.

This clone appeared a single time. The chain recombines TRBV11-2 with TRBJ2-5; the D gene is possibly TRBD2 (6 bases). The CDR3 sequence is 12 residues long. V was clipped by 0 bases and J by 11 bases, with 10 bases between them. Germline loops: CDR1 SGHAT, CDR2 FQNNGV. The CDR3 loop reads CASSLDREVQYF. CDR3 sequence (DNA): TGTGCCAGCAGCTTAGACAGGGAGGTGCAGTACTTC.

V is TRBV6-1 and J is TRBJ1-2; 10 bases are shared with TRBD1. Germline CDR1 is MNHNS and CDR2 is SASEGT. CDR3 length: 14 amino acids. Trimming took 6 bases from V and 8 from J; bases not matched to a gene: 9. The CDR3 coding sequence is TGTGCCAGCAGGCTTGGGACAGGGGATGGCGGCTACACCTTC. Translating it yields CASRLGTGDGGYTF.

This chain links TRBV27 with TRBJ2-7; TRBD2 might be the D (7 bases). The V end was cut by 5 bases, the J end by 4 bases, with 21 bases between. The CDR3 runs to 16 residues. Germline V gene sequence: CDR1 MNHEY, CDR2 SMNVEV (reference sequence). The CDR3 DNA is TGTGCCAGCAGTGAGCTTGGGGGGGGCAGGAAATACGAGCAGTACTTC. This encodes CASSELGGGRKYEQYF.

This clone was seen a single time. The chain uses TRBV27 and TRBJ2-5, with TRBD2 matching over 7 bases. The germline V gene encodes CDR1 MNHEY and CDR2 SMNVEV (reference sequence). Trimming at V came to 2 bases and at J to 2 bases, leaving 5 bases not matched to a gene. The CDR3 contains 15 residues. The CDR3 sequence is CASSLRGGKQETQYF. The CDR3 nucleotides are TGTGCCAGCAGTTTAAGGGGAGGGAAGCAAGAGACCCAGTACTTC.

The chain couples TRBV9 to TRBJ2-2, with TRBD2 matching over 11 bases. The length of the CDR3 is 18 residues. The J segment lost 6 bases and the V segment lost 1 base, leaving 11 bases of the junction unmatched. Germline V gives CDR1 SGDLS, CDR2 YYNGEE. The CDR3 region has the DNA TGTGCCAGCAGCGTAATTAGCGGGAGGGCCAATGACCCCGGGGAGCTGTTTTTT. Its translation is CASSVISGRANDPGELFF.

The V and J genes are TRBV27 and TRBJ2-2; TRBD1 aligns across 9 bases. The CDR3 consists of 15 residues. The germline gives CDR1 MNHEY, CDR2 SMNVEV (reference sequence). V shed 4 bases, J shed 5 bases, and the junction held 5 bases outside the gene matches. For the CDR3, the DNA is TGTGCCAGCAGTTCCGGGACAGGGTGGACCGGGGAGCTGTTTTTT. Protein: CASSSGTGWTGELFF.

This clone was counted a few times. The gene calls are TRBV7-2 and TRBJ2-2; possibly TRBD2 for D (6 bases). This CDR3 comprises 16 residues. CDR1 SGHTA and CDR2 FQGNSA come from the germline V gene. Trimming pared 4 bases from V and 4 bases from J, leaving 16 bases between. CDR3 coding DNA: TGTGCCAGCAGCTCCGGGAGAAGGGTGAGCACCGGGGAGCTGTTTTTT. It yields the protein CASSSGRRVSTGELFF.

The chain carries TRBV6-5 and TRBJ1-1, with no clear D. V shed 4 bases and J shed 4 bases, with 7 bases lying between them. The CDR3 has 12 amino acids. CDR1 and CDR2 (germline): MNHEY, SVGAGI. The CDR3 loop reads CASSWGGTEAFF. The CDR3 region has the DNA TGTGCCAGCAGTTGGGGAGGCACTGAAGCTTTCTTT.

The rearrangement links TRBV5-1 to TRBJ1-3; no clear D. Trimming took off 4 bases at V and 0 bases at J, with 11 bases between the two ends. The CDR3 sequence is 15 residues long. CDR1 and CDR2 (germline): SGHRS, YFSETQ. CDR3 amino acids: CASSRVGSSGNTIYF. The CDR3 DNA sequence: TGCGCCAGCAGCCGGGTGGGTAGCTCTGGAAACACCATATATTTT.

The chain has TRBV27 and TRBJ1-1; 7 bases are shared with TRBD1. The CDR3 consists of 13 residues. Trimming at V came to 2 bases and at J to 7 bases, leaving 4 bases not matched to a gene. CDR1 and CDR2 (germline): MNHEY, SMNVEV (reference sequence). CDR3 residues: CASSLPGGFEAFF. CDR3 DNA sequence: TGTGCCAGCAGTTTACCAGGGGGGTTTGAAGCTTTCTTT.

CDR3 in DNA: TGTGCCAGCAGGGCCGGGACAGGGCTCTACGAGCAGTACTTC. It is translated as CASRAGTGLYEQYF. This sequence joins TRBV6-1 and TRBJ2-7, with 9 bases matching TRBD1. Per the germline V gene, CDR1 is MNHNS and CDR2 is SASEGT. Unmatched junction bases numbered 6, after V lost 6 bases and J lost 3 bases. CDR3 length: 14 residues.

The gene calls are TRBV5-1 and TRBJ2-5; D is undetermined. Trimming removed 0 bases from V and 1 base from J, with 7 bases in between. Per germline, CDR1 SGHRS and CDR2 YFSETQ. The CDR3 sequence is 14 residues long. This chain's CDR3 is CASSLGALQETQYF. CDR3 DNA sequence: TGCGCCAGCAGCTTGGGGGCCCTCCAAGAGACCCAGTACTTC.

This chain connects TRBV6-1 to TRBJ1-4; a weak D match, TRBD1 (5 bases). Germline V gene sequence: CDR1 MNHNS, CDR2 SASEGT. The length of the CDR3 is 14 residues. The V end was cut by 2 bases, the J end by 4 bases, with 8 bases between. CDR3 DNA: TGTGCCAGCAGTGAAATAGGGGATAATGAAAAACTGTTTTTT. As protein: CASSEIGDNEKLFF.